This entry is about one T cell receptor (beta chain). TCRdb's copy holds only in-frame clones and misses some; the assay was immunoSEQ multiplex PCR. The sample records approximately 84,000 clones, around 94% being singletons. This sample was included in a study of T cell changes during pregnancy in multiple sclerosis. The CDR3 loop spans 16 amino acids. V was shortened by 0 bases and J by 7 bases, with 18 bases between the two germline ends. Germline assignment: CDR1 MNHEY and CDR2 SMNVEV (reference sequence). V and J are TRBV27 and TRBJ1-2; D possibly corresponds to TRBD1 (6 bases). This clonotype originated in a female donor in good health, enrolled as a control in a pregnancy study. The source material was peripheral blood, sampled in the second trimester of pregnancy. CDR3 nucleotides: TGTGCCAGCAGTTTATCCCCGACAGGCCGGGCTTCTGGCTACACCTTC. It specifies CASSLSPTGRASGYTF.